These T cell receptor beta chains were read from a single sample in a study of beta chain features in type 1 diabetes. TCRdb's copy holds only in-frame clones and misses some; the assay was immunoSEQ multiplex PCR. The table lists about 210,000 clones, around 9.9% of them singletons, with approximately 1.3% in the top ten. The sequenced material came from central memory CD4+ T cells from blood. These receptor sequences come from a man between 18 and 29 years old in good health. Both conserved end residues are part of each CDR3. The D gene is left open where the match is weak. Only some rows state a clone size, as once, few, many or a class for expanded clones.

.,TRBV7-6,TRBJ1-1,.,CASSLRENTEAFF,TGTGCCAGCAGCTTGAGGGAGAACACTGAAGCTTTCTTT
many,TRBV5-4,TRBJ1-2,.,CASRSVGFYGYTF,TGTGCCAGCAGAAGTGTCGGTTTCTATGGCTACACCTTC
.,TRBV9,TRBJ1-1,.,CASSAAGHEGTEAFF,TGTGCCAGCAGCGCGGCCGGGCACGAGGGTACTGAAGCTTTCTTT
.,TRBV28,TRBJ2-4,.,CARSPRVSKNIQYF,TGTGCCCGCAGTCCCAGGGTTTCCAAAAACATTCAGTACTTC
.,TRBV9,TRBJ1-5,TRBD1,CASSAGRGDSYQPQHF,TGTGCCAGCAGCGCGGGAAGAGGGGACAGTTATCAGCCCCAGCATTTT
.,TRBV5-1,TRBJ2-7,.,CASSLDGNPSYEQYF,TGCGCCAGCAGCTTGGACGGGAATCCCTCCTACGAGCAGTACTTC
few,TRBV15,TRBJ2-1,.,CATSRDGRIYNEQFF,TGTGCCACCAGCAGAGACGGGAGAATCTACAATGAGCAGTTCTTC
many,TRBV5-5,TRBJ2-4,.,CASSFNGFGKNIQYF,TGTGCCAGCAGCTTCAACGGTTTTGGCAAAAACATTCAGTACTTC
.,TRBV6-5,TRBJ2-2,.,CASSRRTRGELFF,TGTGCCAGCAGTCGCCGTACACGTGGGGAGCTGTTTTTT
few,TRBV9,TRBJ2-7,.,CASSVDGVRGYEQYF,TGTGCCAGCAGCGTAGACGGGGTTAGGGGCTACGAGCAGTACTTC
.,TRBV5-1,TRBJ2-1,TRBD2,CASSWLGAGVNEQFF,TGCGCCAGCAGCTGGCTAGGGGCGGGAGTCAATGAGCAGTTCTTC
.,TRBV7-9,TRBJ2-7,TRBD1,CASSLTGGEQYF,TGTGCCAGCAGCCTAACAGGGGGCGAGCAGTACTTC
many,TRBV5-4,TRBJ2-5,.,CASSLAGQTKTQYF,TGTGCCAGCAGCCTAGCTGGACAGACAAAGACCCAGTACTTC
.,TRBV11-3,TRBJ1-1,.,CASSFPDGAQNTEAFF,TGTGCCAGCAGCTTTCCCGACGGGGCCCAGAACACTGAAGCTTTCTTT
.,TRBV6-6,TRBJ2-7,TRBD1,CASSLDRASYEQYF,TGTGCCAGCAGCCTCGACAGGGCATCCTACGAGCAGTACTTC
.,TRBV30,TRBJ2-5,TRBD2,CAWTSGLAGAETQYF,TGTGCCTGGACCTCTGGACTAGCGGGAGCAGAGACCCAGTACTTC
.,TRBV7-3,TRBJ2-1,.,CASSLELSSYNEQFF,TGTGCCAGCAGCCTGGAGCTAAGCTCCTACAATGAGCAGTTCTTC
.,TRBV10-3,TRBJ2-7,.,CASSPPGEEQYF,TGTGCCAGCAGTCCCCCAGGAGAAGAGCAGTACTTC
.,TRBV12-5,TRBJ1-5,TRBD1,CASGIGQGGNQPQHF,TGTGCTAGTGGTATCGGACAGGGAGGCAATCAGCCCCAGCATTTT
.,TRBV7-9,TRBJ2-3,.,CASSLARDLNTDTQYF,TGTGCCAGCAGCTTAGCTCGGGACCTGAACACAGATACGCAGTATTTT
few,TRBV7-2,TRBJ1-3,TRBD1,CARNDRAGNTIYF,TGTGCCAGGAACGACAGGGCTGGAAACACCATATATTTT
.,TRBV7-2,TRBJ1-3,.,CASSFSPGNTIYF,TGTGCCAGCAGCTTCTCTCCTGGAAACACCATATATTTT
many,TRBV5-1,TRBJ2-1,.,CASSLLGAGSYNEQFF,TGCGCCAGCAGCTTGTTAGGTGCGGGGTCCTACAATGAGCAGTTCTTC
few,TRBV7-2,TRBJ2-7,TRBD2,CASSLAAGLAGYEQYF,TGTGCCAGCAGCTTAGCGGCGGGACTAGCGGGTTACGAGCAGTACTTC
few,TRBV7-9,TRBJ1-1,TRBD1,CASSPGQGDTEAFF,TGTGCCAGCAGCCCCGGACAGGGAGACACTGAAGCTTTCTTT
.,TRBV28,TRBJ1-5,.,CASSLYRYSNQPQHF,TGTGCCAGCAGTTTGTACAGGTATAGCAATCAGCCCCAGCATTTT
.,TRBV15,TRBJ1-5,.,CATSRDFQPQHF,TGTGCCACCAGCAGAGATTTTCAGCCCCAGCATTTT
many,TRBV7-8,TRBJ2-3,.,CASRRAITDTQYF,TGTGCCAGCAGGAGGGCCATCACAGATACGCAGTATTTT
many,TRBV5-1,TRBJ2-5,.,CASSLAGPETQYF,TGCGCCAGCAGCTTGGCGGGACCAGAGACCCAGTACTTC